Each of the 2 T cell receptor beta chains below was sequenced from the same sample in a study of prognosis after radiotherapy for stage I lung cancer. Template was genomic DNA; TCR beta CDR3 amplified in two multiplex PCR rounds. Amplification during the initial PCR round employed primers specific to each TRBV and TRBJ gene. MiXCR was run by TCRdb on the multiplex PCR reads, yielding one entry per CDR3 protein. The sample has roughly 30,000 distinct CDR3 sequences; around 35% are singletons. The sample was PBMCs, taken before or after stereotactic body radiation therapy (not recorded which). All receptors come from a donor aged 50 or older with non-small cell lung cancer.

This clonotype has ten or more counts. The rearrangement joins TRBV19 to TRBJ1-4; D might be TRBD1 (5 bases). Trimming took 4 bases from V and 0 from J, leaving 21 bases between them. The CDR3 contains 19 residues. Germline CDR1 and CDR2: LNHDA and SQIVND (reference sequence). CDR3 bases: TGTGCCAGTAGTACAGACCCCCGGGACCGGGAATCAACTAATGAAAAACTGTTTTTT. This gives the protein CASSTDPRDRESTNEKLFF.

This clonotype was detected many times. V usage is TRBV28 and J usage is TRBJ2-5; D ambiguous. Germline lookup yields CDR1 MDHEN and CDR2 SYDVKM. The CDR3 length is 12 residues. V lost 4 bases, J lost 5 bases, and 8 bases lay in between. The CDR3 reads CASSSRVETQYF. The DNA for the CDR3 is TGTGCCAGCAGTTCGCGAGTGGAGACCCAGTACTTC.